This T cell receptor beta chain was captured in a study of cytomegalovirus exposure and HLA in healthy donors. Study findings and constraints: Subsequent analysis showed first-cohort TCR clusters tending to co-occur in 120 or so validation repertoires. There were fewer than 200 TCR beta chains listed as cytomegalovirus-associated.

TCRdb's copy holds only in-frame clones and misses some; the assay was immunoSEQ multiplex PCR. Among 250,000 or so clones listed, roughly 89% were seen once. Germline CDR1 SGHRS, CDR2 YFSETQ. There are 17 residues in the CDR3. J lost 7 bases, V lost 0 bases, and 11 bases had no gene match. From the roughly 110-subject validation cohort, which was separate from the approximately 720-subject first cohort, the donors were drawn. Details on this clone: As yet, its antigen is unknown.

The V gene is TRBV5-1, the J gene TRBJ2-2, with TRBD1 identical over 8 bases. This TCR was recovered from a woman under 30 in good health and CMV-seronegative. Source material: PBMCs. CDR3 sequence: CASSLADRGGIGGELFF. The DNA for the CDR3 is TGCGCCAGCAGCTTGGCCGACAGGGGAGGTATTGGCGGGGAGCTGTTTTTT.